The 21 T cell receptor beta chains given below trace back to one sample, sequenced in a study of T cell repertoires in cytomegalovirus infection. TCRdb reprocessed the reads with MiXCR, giving one entry per CDR3 protein. The table lists tens of thousands of distinct CDR3 sequences, 20% to 25% of them singletons. Antigens of these TCRs are unknown. Specimen: CD8+ T cells from cultured PBMCs, collected from culture after CMV antigen stimulation. The receptor set was obtained from a human donor in good health (CMV status not recorded). Some clones in this sample may be carry-over from other donors' samples.

This chain joins TRBV5-5 and TRBJ2-3, with TRBD1 as a possible D gene (6 bases). This CDR3 region has 14 residues. V lost 6 bases, J lost 1 base, and 12 bases lay in between. Germline lookup yields CDR1 SGHKS and CDR2 YYEKEE (reference sequence). The DNA for the CDR3 is TGTGCCAGCATCATGAAGGGGGGCACAGATACGCAGTATTTT. This encodes CASIMKGGTDTQYF.

This clonotype was counted at least ten times. The chain is built from TRBV7-2 and TRBJ1-5, with D perhaps TRBD1 (6 bases). The CDR3 covers 15 residues. Per the germline V gene, CDR1 is SGHTA and CDR2 is FQGNSA. Trimming cost V 3 bases and J 0 bases, with 9 bases left between them. CDR3 residues: CASSLGTHSNQPQHF. CDR3 bases: TGTGCCAGCAGCTTGGGGACACATAGCAATCAGCCCCAGCATTTT.

This chain links TRBV7-6 with TRBJ2-1; D is uncertain. The CDR3 covers 12 residues. V was cut by 0 bases and J by 8 bases, with 5 bases left in between. The V gene's germline CDR1 is SGHVS and CDR2 FNYEAQ. The CDR3 loop reads CASSLAADEQFF. The CDR3 DNA is TGTGCCAGCAGCTTAGCGGCGGATGAGCAGTTCTTC.

This clonotype was seen more than once but under ten times. The chain uses TRBV7-8 and TRBJ1-1; 8 bases fit TRBD1. The CDR3 sequence is 18 residues long. CDR1 SGHVS and CDR2 FQNEAQ come from the germline V gene. After removal of 0 bases from V and 0 bases from J, the junction contained 9 bases not matched to a gene. The CDR3 DNA sequence: TGTGCCAGCAGCTTAGCCCCGAGCATGGACAGGGTGAACACTGAAGCTTTCTTT. It is translated as CASSLAPSMDRVNTEAFF.

This clonotype was detected many times. The V and J genes are TRBV2 and TRBJ2-1; 10 nucleotides line up with TRBD1. Trimming at V came to 6 bases and at J to 9 bases, leaving 5 bases not matched to a gene. The CDR3 has 13 amino acids. The germline V gene encodes CDR1 SNHLY and CDR2 FYNNEI. This CDR3 reads CASSRDRGAEQFF. The CDR3 nucleotides read TGTGCCAGCAGCCGGGACAGGGGTGCTGAGCAGTTCTTC. Full variable domain (rest looked up from reference TRBV2 and TRBJ2-1): EPEVTQTPSHQVTQMGQEVILRCVPISNHLYFYWYRQILGQKVEFLVSFYNNEISEKSEIFDDQFSVERPDGSNFTLKIRSTKLEDSAMYFCASSRDRGAEQFFGPGTRLTVL.

The chain links TRBV6-5 to TRBJ2-2, with D unresolved. The CDR3 runs to 16 residues. Germline V lookup: CDR1 MNHEY, CDR2 SVGAGI. Trimming shortened V by 8 bases and J by 0 bases, and 16 bases separated the two germline ends. CDR3 loop: CASGVTVWSNTGELFF. The CDR3 DNA is TGTGCCAGCGGGGTCACGGTTTGGTCGAACACCGGGGAGCTGTTTTTT.

This clonotype was counted many times. The chain combines TRBV12-3 or TRBV12-4 with TRBJ1-2; D is uncertain. This CDR3 spans 13 amino acids. Trimming took 6 bases from V and 8 from J, leaving 16 bases between them. The CDR3 bases are TGTGCCAGCAGCTGGGGAAACCGTAGGGGCTACACCTTC. This translates into CASSWGNRRGYTF.

The CDR3 reads CASSYTGGLAVYEQYF. In nucleotides, the CDR3 is TGTGCCAGCAGCTACACGGGAGGACTAGCGGTCTACGAGCAGTACTTC. The V gene is TRBV7-2, the J gene TRBJ2-7; the match to TRBD2 covers 10 bases. The CDR3 spans 16 residues. Germline-derived CDR1 and CDR2 are SGHTA and FQGNSA. The ends lost 4 bases at V and 3 bases at J; junction bases unmatched: 9. The variable domain in full, with the rest retrieved from reference TRBV7-2 and TRBJ2-7, is GAGVSQSPSNKVTEKGKDVELRCDPISGHTALYWYRQSLGQGLEFLIYFQGNSAPDKSGLPSDRFSAERTGGSVSTLTIQRTQQEDSAVYLCASSYTGGLAVYEQYFGPGTRLTVT.

The sample holds a few counts of this clonotype. The V gene is TRBV7-2, the J gene TRBJ2-1; 8 bases line up with TRBD2. Trimming at V came to 4 bases and at J to 2 bases, leaving 4 bases not matched to a gene. This CDR3 is 15 amino acids long. CDR1 is SGHTA and CDR2 is FQGNSA in the germline V gene. For the CDR3, the DNA is TGTGCCAGCAGCTACACTAGCGGAGCCTACAATGAGCAGTTCTTC. This sequence encodes CASSYTSGAYNEQFF. The full variable domain, completed using reference TRBV7-2 and TRBJ2-1, is GAGVSQSPSNKVTEKGKDVELRCDPISGHTALYWYRQSLGQGLEFLIYFQGNSAPDKSGLPSDRFSAERTGGSVSTLTIQRTQQEDSAVYLCASSYTSGAYNEQFFGPGTRLTVL.

The chain joins TRBV7-2 to TRBJ2-4, with 7 bases matching TRBD1. The CDR3 contains 16 residues. With V trimmed by 1 base and J by 6 bases, 9 bases remained unmatched. The germline gives CDR1 SGHTA, CDR2 FQGNSA. The CDR3 loop is CASSLGGYRDRNIQYF. DNA for the CDR3: TGTGCCAGCAGCTTAGGAGGGTACCGGGACAGAAACATTCAGTACTTC.

The genes are TRBV7-9 and TRBJ1-2; D might be TRBD1 (5 bases). Trimming stripped 1 base from V and 6 bases from J, with 12 bases between. The germline V gene encodes CDR1 SEHNR and CDR2 FQNEAQ (reference sequence). There are 14 residues in the CDR3. The CDR3 here is CASSLGDLTDGYTF. The CDR3 region has the DNA TGTGCCAGCAGCTTAGGGGACCTGACAGATGGCTACACCTTC.

This clonotype has only a few counts. The chain joins TRBV7-6 to TRBJ1-1; D gene ambiguous. The CDR3 has 12 amino acids. With 1 base removed from V and 7 bases from J, the gap between germline ends came to 7 bases. Germline V gene sequence: CDR1 SGHVS, CDR2 FNYEAQ. The CDR3 nucleotides read TGTGCCAGCAGCTTAGGCAGAGGTGAAGCTTTCTTT. Translation: CASSLGRGEAFF.

This clonotype was counted between two and nine times. This chain uses TRBV4-1 with TRBJ2-3; 7 bases fit TRBD1. The J segment lost 4 bases and the V segment lost 1 base, leaving 8 bases of the junction unmatched. The CDR3 covers 16 residues. Germline V CDR1 and CDR2: MGHRA, YSYEKL. CDR3 sequence: CASSQGMRGRSDTQYF. The CDR3 coding sequence is TGCGCCAGCAGCCAAGGAATGAGGGGGCGGTCAGATACGCAGTATTTT.

The gene calls are TRBV6-6 and TRBJ2-7, with D possibly being TRBD1 (5 bases). This CDR3 has 12 residues. V was shortened by 7 bases and J by 4 bases, with 11 bases between the two germline ends. Germline lookup yields CDR1 MNHNY and CDR2 SVGAGI (reference sequence). The CDR3 reads CASMDTGYEQYF. The CDR3 nucleotides are TGTGCCAGCATGGACACTGGGTACGAGCAGTACTTC.

The chain uses TRBV4-3 and TRBJ2-7; D not resolved. Trimming removed 1 base from V and 4 bases from J, with 14 bases in between. CDR1 is LGHNA, CDR2 YSLEER, per germline. The CDR3 is 15 residues long. CDR3: CASSQVGSLGYEQYF. CDR3 sequence (DNA): TGCGCCAGCAGCCAAGTCGGCTCGCTCGGGTACGAGCAGTACTTC.

The J gene is TRBJ1-6, the V gene TRBV5-5; D possibly corresponds to TRBD1 (5 bases). CDR1 and CDR2 (germline): SGHKS, YYEKEE (reference sequence). The V end lost 2 bases, the J end lost 10 bases, and 16 bases lay between the germline ends. This CDR3 contains 15 residues. Here the CDR3 DNA reads TGTGCCAGCAGCTTCGAGGGACGGGGAAAATCACCCCTCCACTTT. Amino acid sequence: CASSFEGRGKSPLHF.

This clonotype was picked up a small number of times. This rearrangement joins TRBV12-3 or TRBV12-4 to TRBJ2-3; D may correspond to TRBD1 or TRBD2 (6 bases each). Trimming took 4 bases from V and 4 from J, leaving 9 bases between them. This CDR3 spans 13 amino acids. For the CDR3, the DNA is TGTGCCAGCAGTTATGGGGGGCCAGATACGCAGTATTTT. It encodes CASSYGGPDTQYF.

This clonotype was seen more than once but under ten times. J is TRBJ1-1 and V is TRBV10-2; the D gene is possibly TRBD1 (5 bases). The germline V gene has CDR1 WSHSY and CDR2 SAAADI. The length of the CDR3 is 17 residues. Between the trimmed V and J ends, which lost 4 bases and 0 bases, there was a span of 18 bases. The chain's CDR3 is CASSGRVGRKMNTEAFF. The CDR3 DNA reads as TGCGCCAGCAGTGGTCGCGTGGGACGGAAAATGAACACTGAAGCTTTCTTT.

The chain joins TRBV29-1 to TRBJ2-1, with 7 bases fitting TRBD1. With V trimmed by 4 bases and J by 6 bases, 12 bases remained unmatched. The germline CDR1 and CDR2 sequences are SQVTM and ANQGSEA. The CDR3 loop spans 15 amino acids. The CDR3 nucleotides read TGCAGCGTTGCCCAGGGGGAGACAACCCTCAATGAGCAGTTCTTC. Translated, it gives CSVAQGETTLNEQFF.

This clonotype was seen only a few times. The chain uses TRBV28 and TRBJ2-1, with D tentatively TRBD2 (6 bases). The CDR3 length is 12 residues. Germline values: CDR1 MDHEN, CDR2 SYDVKM. Trimming took 4 bases from V and 13 from J, leaving 14 bases between them. The CDR3 here is CASSWGLQDQFF. In DNA form, the CDR3 reads TGTGCCAGCAGTTGGGGACTCCAGGATCAGTTCTTC.

This clonotype was picked up a small number of times. V and J are TRBV7-6 and TRBJ2-3, with 8 positions matching TRBD2. Germline CDR1 SGHVS, CDR2 FNYEAQ. V was pared by 3 bases and J by 4 bases, with 3 bases of the junction left unmatched. CDR3 length equals 14 residues. The CDR3 bases are TGTGCCAGCAGCTTCCGGGGGGGGCCAGATACGCAGTATTTT. Its translation: CASSFRGGPDTQYF.